These 32 T cell receptor beta chains originate from one sample sequenced in a study of OX40 agonist ivuxolimab in advanced cancers. Sequenced by immunoSEQ multiplex PCR; TCRdb stores in-frame clones only, minus some. The top ten clones hold under 0.45% of a sample with tens of thousands of clones, around 93% of them seen once. Specimen: CD4+ or CD8+ T cells sorted from blood, collected in a trial of the OX40 agonist ivuxolimab. Source of these receptors: an adult with an advanced solid tumor such as melanoma, head and neck, liver or kidney cancer.

CDR3 in DNA: TGCGCCAGCAGCTTGAAGGGTCAGGGCAACCCGGGCACAGATACGCAGTATTTT. It encodes CASSLKGQGNPGTDTQYF. The chain links TRBV5-1 to TRBJ2-3; possibly TRBD1 for D (5 bases). V was shortened by 1 base and J by 1 base, with 19 bases between the two germline ends. CDR1 and CDR2 (germline): SGHRS, YFSETQ. This CDR3 has 18 residues.

The chain joins TRBV7-2 to TRBJ2-5, with 7 bases lining up with TRBD1. Unmatched junction bases numbered 6, after V lost 6 bases and J lost 2 bases. The CDR3 is 14 residues long. Germline CDR1 reads SGHTA; CDR2 reads FQGNSA. The CDR3 nucleotides are TGTGCCAGCAGTACAGGGGCCATACAAGAGACCCAGTACTTC. Its protein is CASSTGAIQETQYF.

The J gene is TRBJ2-2, the V gene TRBV6-1; no reliable D call. V lost 1 base and J lost 6, with 9 bases in between. The CDR3 consists of 14 residues. Germline V gene sequence: CDR1 MNHNS, CDR2 SASEGT. The CDR3 DNA reads TGTGCCAGCAGTGAAGGCGTAAGGGCCGGGGAGCTGTTTTTT. As protein: CASSEGVRAGELFF.

This clone was observed a single time. The chain employs TRBV5-4 and TRBJ2-2; D not certain. Germline V gene lookup returns CDR1 SGHNT and CDR2 YYREEE (reference sequence). This CDR3 region has 15 residues. V lost 0 bases and J 1 base, leaving 7 bases between the germline ends. The CDR3 DNA sequence: TGTGCCAGCAGCTTGGTCAGACAGAACACCGGGGAGCTGTTTTTT. Translation gives CASSLVRQNTGELFF.

The V and J genes are TRBV9 and TRBJ1-3, with D possibly TRBD1 on 5 matching bases. This CDR3 spans 16 amino acids. Per germline, CDR1 SGDLS and CDR2 YYNGEE. The ends were cut back, 0 bases at V and 0 bases at J, with 10 bases in the middle. The CDR3 DNA reads TGTGCCAGCAGCGTAGAGGGGATTCTCTCTGGAAACACCATATATTTT. The encoded protein is CASSVEGILSGNTIYF.

This chain joins TRBV2 and TRBJ2-1; 12 positions agree with TRBD1. Germline V gene data show CDR1 as SNHLY and CDR2 as FYNNEI. The CDR3 totals 14 residues. V shed 4 bases, J shed 8 bases, and the junction held 3 bases outside the gene matches. The CDR3 DNA is TGTGCCAGCAGTGCCGGGACAGGGGGCTATGAGCAGTTCTTC. This encodes CASSAGTGGYEQFF.

The chain recombines TRBV5-8 with TRBJ2-5; 9 positions match TRBD2. This CDR3 comprises 15 residues. CDR1 and CDR2 (germline): SGHTS, YDEGEE. V shed 5 bases and J 5 bases; nucleotides not matched to a gene: 10. CDR3 bases: TGTGCCAGCAGGGCGGGGGGGGCTCTTGTGGAGACCCAGTACTTC. This encodes CASRAGGALVETQYF.

The rearrangement joins TRBV20-1 to TRBJ2-1, with D hard to call. From germline, CDR1 is DFQATT and CDR2 SNEGSKA (reference sequence). The CDR3 runs 11 residues. Written as DNA, the CDR3 is TGCAAAATACCGGGCGACAATGAGCAGTTCTTC. Protein sequence: CKIPGDNEQFF.

This chain connects TRBV7-2 to TRBJ1-4; weak D call: TRBD1 (5 bases). The CDR3 spans 14 residues. Trimming took off 0 bases at V and 8 bases at J, with 10 bases between the two ends. Per germline, CDR1 SGHTA and CDR2 FQGNSA. For the CDR3, the DNA is TGTGCCAGCAGCTTAGCAATCGAGGGGGAAAAACTGTTTTTT. Translating gives CASSLAIEGEKLFF.

The chain carries TRBV5-1 and TRBJ2-2; TRBD2 matches at 13 bases. The V gene end was trimmed by 5 bases and the J gene end by 0 bases; junction bases not matched to a gene: 7. This CDR3 has 18 residues. Germline V lookup: CDR1 SGHRS, CDR2 YFSETQ. CDR3 nucleotides: TGCGCCAGCAGACTACTAGCGGGAGGGATCGCGAACACCGGGGAGCTGTTTTTT. The encoded protein is CASRLLAGGIANTGELFF.

The V call is TRBV25-1, the J call TRBJ1-2; weak D call: TRBD1 (5 bases). Germline-derived CDR1 and CDR2 are MGHDK and SYGVNS. The V end lost 6 bases, the J end lost 8 bases, and 16 bases lay between the germline ends. This CDR3 is 13 amino acids long. The CDR3 region has the DNA TGTGCCAGCAGGACGGAGGGACGGATCGGCTACACCTTC. Protein: CASRTEGRIGYTF.

The V and J genes are TRBV5-1 and TRBJ2-2; D not resolved. The CDR3 is made up of 14 amino acids. V shed 5 bases and J shed 0 bases, with 8 bases lying between them. The V gene's germline CDR1 is SGHRS and CDR2 YFSETQ. CDR3 in amino acids: CASRSLANTGELFF. CDR3 nucleotide sequence: TGCGCCAGCAGATCCCTAGCGAACACCGGGGAGCTGTTTTTT.

V is TRBV14 and J is TRBJ2-7; no clear D. Germline assignment: CDR1 SGHDN and CDR2 FVKESK. The CDR3 totals 16 residues. V gave up 0 bases and J gave up 0 bases, with 12 bases separating them. CDR3 nucleotide sequence: TGTGCCAGCAGCCAAGATCAAGGGTCTGGCTCCTACGAGCAGTACTTC. Encoded protein: CASSQDQGSGSYEQYF.

This chain uses TRBV29-1 with TRBJ2-1, with a possible D match to TRBD2 (6 bases). CDR1 SQVTM and CDR2 ANQGSEA come from the germline V gene. V lost 3 bases, J lost 4 bases, and 13 bases lay in between. This CDR3 contains 14 residues. In DNA, the CDR3 is TGCAGCGTTGACCAGAGACTAGTTTACAATGAGCAGTTCTTC. It encodes CSVDQRLVYNEQFF.

Only one count was recorded for this clone. The genes are TRBV1 and TRBJ2-3; TRBD2 was called by the table and not checked on the DNA. TRBV1 is noted as a pseudogene. The CDR3 spans 18 residues. The CDR3 reads CTSSQGLAGVWGTDTQYF. The CDR3 DNA reads as TGCACCAGCAGCCAGGGACTAGCGGGAGTCTGGGGCACAGATACGCAGTATTTT.

This rearrangement joins TRBV27 to TRBJ2-1; D assignment may be TRBD1 or TRBD2 (6 bases each). V was clipped by 6 bases and J by 5 bases, with 11 bases between them. Germline assignment: CDR1 MNHEY and CDR2 SMNVEV (reference sequence). CDR3 length: 13 amino acids. The CDR3 loop is CASREGVDNEQFF. CDR3 nucleotides: TGTGCCAGCAGGGAGGGGGTGGACAATGAGCAGTTCTTC.

This clone has a handful of counts. The genes are TRBV18 and TRBJ1-1; 7 nucleotides line up with TRBD1. The CDR3 contains 12 residues. Germline trimming cut 3 bases from V and 7 bases from J; bases unmatched to any gene: 2. Per the germline V gene, CDR1 is KGHSH and CDR2 is LQKENI. The CDR3 DNA reads TGTGCCAGCTCACCCCGGGACAGTGAAGCTTTCTTT. Translating it yields CASSPRDSEAFF.

The chain has TRBV19 and TRBJ1-1; possibly TRBD1 for D (5 bases). This CDR3 spans 14 amino acids. The V end was cut by 7 bases, the J end by 4 bases, with 16 bases between. Looked up from germline, CDR1 is LNHDA and CDR2 is SQIVND (reference sequence). Here the CDR3 reads CASIPRGSRTEAFF. Here the CDR3 DNA reads TGTGCCAGTATTCCCCGGGGGTCCCGCACTGAAGCTTTCTTT.

V and J are TRBV7-9 and TRBJ2-1; no reliable D call. Germline-derived CDR1 and CDR2 are SEHNR and FQNEAQ (reference sequence). V was trimmed by 1 base and J by 5 bases, leaving 12 bases between them. The length of the CDR3 is 15 residues. The CDR3 loop reads CASSLVALRDNEQFF. The CDR3 DNA follows: TGTGCCAGCAGCTTAGTGGCTTTGAGAGACAATGAGCAGTTCTTC.

The rearrangement links TRBV27 to TRBJ2-7, with 9 bases identical to TRBD1. Germline V gene lookup returns CDR1 MNHEY and CDR2 SMNVEV (reference sequence). The ends lost 5 bases at V and 6 bases at J; junction bases unmatched: 11. The CDR3 runs 15 residues. The CDR3 sequence: CASSPQGQGSREQYF. The CDR3 DNA reads as TGTGCCAGCAGTCCTCAAGGACAGGGGTCTCGCGAGCAGTACTTC.

The gene calls are TRBV7-9 and TRBJ2-5, with TRBD1 matching 9 bases. The J call may be in error: the DNA end matches TRBJ2-7 better. CDR3 size: 14 residues. The germline gives CDR1 SEHNR, CDR2 FQNEAQ (reference sequence). The CDR3 sequence: CASSGGQGSYEQYF. The CDR3 nucleotides are TGTGCCAGCAGCGGTGGACAGGGGTCCTACGAGCAGTACTTC.

This chain connects TRBV18 to TRBJ2-3; D gene uncertain. The germline V and J ends were trimmed by 1 base and 6 bases, with 14 bases remaining between them. The CDR3 totals 15 residues. Looked up from germline, CDR1 is KGHSH and CDR2 is LQKENI. The CDR3 reads CASSPLGLVGDTQYF. The CDR3, as DNA: TGTGCCAGCTCACCACTGGGTCTAGTTGGCGATACGCAGTATTTT.

The rearrangement uses TRBV2 and TRBJ1-4, with D possibly being TRBD1 (5 bases). The germline gives CDR1 SNHLY, CDR2 FYNNEI. Deletions cut 4 bases from V and 2 bases from J, with 17 bases between. CDR3 length equals 17 residues. CDR3 sequence reads: CASSGIGGRLTNEKLFF. The CDR3 DNA reads as TGTGCCAGCAGTGGGATCGGGGGGAGATTGACTAATGAAAAACTGTTTTTT. The variable domain in full, completed from reference TRBV2 and TRBJ1-4, reads EPEVTQTPSHQVTQMGQEVILRCVPISNHLYFYWYRQILGQKVEFLVSFYNNEISEKSEIFDDQFSVERPDGSNFTLKIRSTKLEDSAMYFCASSGIGGRLTNEKLFFGSGTQLSVL.

A remark on this clone: This same CDR3 is encoded by further DNA sequences in the sample. V and J are TRBV7-9 and TRBJ2-7; 9 bases agree with TRBD1. Germline V gene sequence: CDR1 SEHNR, CDR2 FQNEAQ (reference sequence). With 5 bases clipped from V and 3 bases from J, the junction kept 2 bases outside the gene matches. CDR3 length: 13 amino acids. CDR3 loop: CASSPGQGYEQYF. In nucleotides, the CDR3 is TGTGCCAGCAGCCCGGGACAGGGCTACGAGCAGTACTTC. The full variable domain, completed using reference TRBV7-9 and TRBJ2-7, is DTGVSQNPRHKITKRGQNVTFRCDPISEHNRLYWYRQTLGQGPEFLTYFQNEAQLEKSRLLSDRFSAERPKGSFSTLEIQRTEQGDSAMYLCASSPGQGYEQYFGPGTRLTVT.

The V call is TRBV28, the J call TRBJ1-5; D is perhaps TRBD1 (6 bases). CDR1 and CDR2 from the germline V gene are MDHEN and SYDVKM. V lost 6 bases and J lost 0, with 12 bases in between. This CDR3 is built from 15 residues. The CDR3 loop is CASSWGHDSNQPQHF. CDR3 DNA: TGTGCCAGCAGCTGGGGGCACGATAGCAATCAGCCCCAGCATTTT.

V gene TRBV2 combines with J gene TRBJ2-2, with D uncertain. The CDR3 totals 13 residues. Trimming took off 1 base at V and 4 bases at J, with 4 bases between the two ends. Germline V lookup: CDR1 SNHLY, CDR2 FYNNEI. CDR3 nucleotide sequence: TGTGCCAGCAGTGAAGGAGTCACCGGGGAGCTGTTTTTT. Amino acid sequence: CASSEGVTGELFF.

The count of this clone is one. This chain uses TRBV28 with TRBJ1-5; 10 bases match TRBD1. The CDR3 covers 15 residues. Germline V gene data show CDR1 as MDHEN and CDR2 as SYDVKM. The trim removed 7 bases at V and 6 bases at J, leaving 9 bases unmatched. In DNA, the CDR3 is TGTGCCAGCACCAAAGGGGGGACAGGGGTTCAGCCCCAGCATTTT. Its translation: CASTKGGTGVQPQHF.

This clone was found once. The chain has TRBV18 and TRBJ1-1, with 11 bases identical to TRBD1. This CDR3 spans 15 amino acids. Germline CDR1 KGHSH, CDR2 LQKENI. The V segment lost 2 bases and the J segment 5 bases; nucleotides outside the gene matches: 4. CDR3 region: CASSPGTGGRTEAFF. DNA of the CDR3: TGTGCCAGCTCACCAGGGACAGGGGGAAGGACTGAAGCTTTCTTT.

This clone was seen a handful of times. This chain joins TRBV2 and TRBJ1-5; 12 bases agree with TRBD1. With V trimmed by 3 bases and J by 7 bases, 7 bases remained unmatched. The V gene's germline CDR1 is SNHLY and CDR2 FYNNEI. The CDR3 has 16 amino acids. CDR3 coding DNA: TGTGCCAGCAGTGATTTTGGTGGGACAGGGGGCCAGCCCCAGCATTTT. This sequence encodes CASSDFGGTGGQPQHF.

The chain joins TRBV18 to TRBJ1-1; D unresolved. This CDR3 has 14 residues. Germline values: CDR1 KGHSH, CDR2 LQKENI. The V end was cut by 0 bases, the J end by 1 base, with 6 bases between. CDR3 in DNA: TGTGCCAGCTCACCACCCCCCCAGAACACTGAAGCTTTCTTT. It encodes CASSPPPQNTEAFF.

In this sample, this clone turned up once. The J gene is TRBJ2-1, the V gene TRBV27; D gene unclear. With 2 bases removed from V and 7 bases from J, the gap between germline ends came to 12 bases. Germline CDR1 is MNHEY and CDR2 is SMNVEV (reference sequence). The CDR3 has 14 residues. In nucleotides, the CDR3 is TGTGCCAGCAGTTTAAGGTTAGCAAGGAATGAGCAGTTCTTC. Protein: CASSLRLARNEQFF.

The rearrangement joins TRBV9 to TRBJ2-7; TRBD1 matches 7 bases. The CDR3 extends over 13 amino acids. The ends lost 2 bases at V and 2 bases at J; junction bases unmatched: 1. CDR1 is SGDLS, CDR2 YYNGEE, per germline. CDR3 in DNA: TGTGCCAGCAGCGTGGGACAGACCTACGAGCAGTACTTC. This codes for CASSVGQTYEQYF.